This entry lists 32 T cell receptor beta chains sequenced from one sample in a study of neurological immune-mediated disorders. A single record per CDR3 protein comes from TCRdb applying MiXCR to the 5' RACE reads. This sample has just under 60,000 distinct CDR3 sequences; about 2.5% occur once, and the top ten carry around 3%. Sequenced: PBMCs. The receptors come from a middle-aged man with multiple sclerosis.

The table lists this clonotype with many counts. The genes are TRBV29-1 and TRBJ2-7; D remains ambiguous. The length of the CDR3 is 11 residues. The V end was cut by 3 bases, the J end by 2 bases, with 5 bases between. The germline V gene encodes CDR1 SQVTM and CDR2 ANQGSEA. The CDR3 sequence: CSVDTTYEQYF. DNA for the CDR3: TGCAGCGTTGATACAACCTACGAGCAGTACTTC.

This clonotype was seen ten or more times. This chain links TRBV11-2 with TRBJ1-1; no definite D call. Between the trimmed V and J ends, which lost 3 bases and 0 bases, there was a span of 2 bases. The CDR3 runs to 12 residues. CDR1 is SGHAT and CDR2 is FQNNGV in the germline V gene. The CDR3 DNA follows: TGTGCCAGCAGCTTTATGAACACTGAAGCTTTCTTT. This translates into CASSFMNTEAFF. Combining the CDR3 with reference TRBV11-2 and TRBJ1-1 gives the whole variable domain EAGVAQSPRYKIIEKRQSVAFWCNPISGHATLYWYQQILGQGPKLLIQFQNNGVVDDSQLPKDRFSAERLKGVDSTLKIQPAKLEDSAVYLCASSFMNTEAFFGQGTRLTVV.

This clonotype was counted many times. The chain employs TRBV21-1 and TRBJ2-5; TRBD2 reflects the table's D call only, with no check against the DNA. TRBV21-1 is an annotated pseudogene. The CDR3 length is 14 residues. The CDR3 spells CASRREGALETQYF. CDR3 bases: TGTGCCAGCAGGCGGGAGGGGGCTTTAGAGACCCAGTACTTC.

This clonotype appeared many times. This sequence joins TRBV20-1 and TRBJ2-7; TRBD1 agrees at 7 bases. Losses at the gene ends were 2 bases for V and 3 bases for J; bases not matched to a gene: 10. Per germline, CDR1 DFQATT and CDR2 SNEGSKA (reference sequence). The length of the CDR3 is 15 residues. CDR3 region: CSARPMTGSIYEQYF. The CDR3 nucleotides read TGCAGTGCTAGACCCATGACAGGGTCGATCTACGAGCAGTACTTC.

This clonotype appeared many times. V usage is TRBV6-4 and J usage is TRBJ2-1, with D perhaps matching TRBD2 (6 bases). The CDR3 extends over 15 amino acids. Germline V gives CDR1 MRHNA, CDR2 SNTAGT. The V gene lost 0 bases and the J gene lost 1 base, with 7 bases spanning the gap. Here the CDR3 DNA reads TGTGCCAGCAGTGACTCGGCGGGATCCTACAATGAGCAGTTCTTC. Protein: CASSDSAGSYNEQFF.

This clonotype was counted at least ten times. This chain joins TRBV3-1 and TRBJ1-1; maybe TRBD1 (5 bases). The ends were cut back, 1 base at V and 6 bases at J, with 12 bases in the middle. The CDR3 runs to 14 residues. Germline CDR1 and CDR2: LGHDT and YNNKEL (reference sequence). CDR3 nucleotide sequence: TGTGCCAGCAGCCAAGTTTCCCAGGGCTCTGAAGCTTTCTTT. Amino acid sequence: CASSQVSQGSEAFF.

This clonotype was observed many times. The rearrangement uses TRBV7-2 and TRBJ2-7, with 9 bases fitting TRBD2. The CDR3 is made up of 14 amino acids. The germline V gene encodes CDR1 SGHTA and CDR2 FQGNSA. V shed 1 base, J shed 3 bases, and the junction held 1 base outside the gene matches. The CDR3 spells CASSLGSGSYEQYF. The CDR3 coding sequence is TGTGCCAGCAGCTTAGGTAGCGGGAGCTACGAGCAGTACTTC.

By its share, this clonotype is medium-sized. The chain uses TRBV20-1 and TRBJ1-2; tentatively, D is TRBD1 (5 bases). This CDR3 comprises 13 residues. V shed 6 bases and J shed 4 bases, with 15 bases lying between them. Germline V gives CDR1 DFQATT, CDR2 SNEGSKA (reference sequence). Here the CDR3 reads CSALRQGTYGYTF. The CDR3 DNA reads TGCAGTGCCCTTAGGCAGGGCACCTATGGCTACACCTTC.

This clonotype was seen ten or more times. This chain connects TRBV5-1 to TRBJ2-6, with D possibly matching TRBD2 (5 bases). Per germline, CDR1 SGHRS and CDR2 YFSETQ. This CDR3 has 16 residues. V was clipped by 0 bases and J by 2 bases, with 9 bases between them. In DNA form, the CDR3 reads TGCGCCAGCAGCTTGGTAGGGAGCCCTGGGGCCAACGTCCTGACTTTC. This sequence encodes CASSLVGSPGANVLTF.

Ten or more counts support this clonotype. CDR3 in DNA: TGTGCCAGCAGTTTCCCCTCTGTACTAGCGGGGGCCCCCAATGAGCAGTTCTTC. Encoded protein: CASSFPSVLAGAPNEQFF. The chain is built from TRBV12-3 or TRBV12-4 and TRBJ2-1; 11 positions match TRBD2. This CDR3 region has 18 residues. V shed 3 bases, J shed 6 bases, and the junction held 13 bases outside the gene matches.

The sample holds many counts of this clonotype. J is TRBJ2-5 and V is TRBV6-5; 11 bases agree with TRBD2. V shed 6 bases, J shed 1 base, and the junction held 7 bases outside the gene matches. There are 16 residues in the CDR3. Germline V gene data show CDR1 as MNHEY and CDR2 as SVGAGI. Here the CDR3 reads CASRLHLAGGQETQYF. CDR3 DNA: TGTGCCAGCAGACTCCACCTAGCGGGGGGCCAAGAGACCCAGTACTTC.

The sample holds many counts of this clonotype. The genes are TRBV5-1 and TRBJ1-5, with 7 bases that match TRBD1. This CDR3 is built from 16 residues. With V trimmed by 0 bases and J by 4 bases, 7 bases remained unmatched. Germline V CDR1 and CDR2: SGHRS, YFSETQ. This CDR3 reads CASSLEPGGKNQPQHF. CDR3 nucleotide sequence: TGCGCCAGCAGCTTGGAGCCAGGGGGAAAGAATCAGCCCCAGCATTTT.

This clonotype was counted ten times or more. This chain uses TRBV7-7 with TRBJ2-1; D not certain. Germline lookup yields CDR1 SSHAT and CDR2 FNYEAQ (reference sequence). The ends were cut back, 2 bases at V and 3 bases at J, with 5 bases in the middle. The CDR3 length is 13 residues. CDR3 region: CASSLTYYNEQFF. In DNA, the CDR3 is TGTGCCAGCAGCTTAACTTACTACAATGAGCAGTTCTTC.

This clonotype showed up many times. The CDR3 nucleotides read TGTGCCAGTAGTCTAAGGCCCAGCCCGAACACTGAAGCTTTCTTT. This sequence encodes CASSLRPSPNTEAFF. The rearrangement uses TRBV19 and TRBJ1-1; D remains ambiguous. The CDR3 is made up of 15 amino acids. Looked up from germline, CDR1 is LNHDA and CDR2 is SQIVND (reference sequence). The V end was cut by 5 bases, the J end by 1 base, with 14 bases between. Filled out from reference TRBV19 and TRBJ1-1, the complete variable domain reads DGGITQSPKYLFRKEGQNVTLSCEQNLNHDAMYWYRQDPGQGLRLIYYSQIVNDFQKGDIAEGYSVSREKKESFPLTVTSAQKNPTAFYLCASSLRPSPNTEAFFGQGTRLTVV.

This clonotype appeared many times. V usage is TRBV6-2 or TRBV6-3 and J usage is TRBJ2-3; no reliable D call. The germline V gene has CDR1 MNHEY and CDR2 SVGEGT. There are 15 residues in the CDR3. V was cut by 0 bases and J by 5 bases, with 12 bases left in between. In nucleotides, the CDR3 is TGTGCCAGCAGTTACTCACCACTTAGAAAAGATACGCAGTATTTT. It encodes CASSYSPLRKDTQYF.

This clonotype was recorded many times. Here the CDR3 DNA reads TGTGCCAGCGCATCAAGCGGGGGTCGAAATTCACCCCTCCACTTT. Amino acids: CASASSGGRNSPLHF. This sequence joins TRBV7-3 and TRBJ1-6; D might be TRBD1 (5 bases). The V and J ends lost 8 bases and 7 bases respectively, with 18 bases between them. The CDR3 is 15 residues long. Germline V gene sequence: CDR1 SGHTA, CDR2 FQGTGA.

This clonotype has a count of ten or more. This sequence joins TRBV7-9 and TRBJ2-7, with 8 bases aligning to TRBD1. This CDR3 is 14 amino acids long. Germline V gives CDR1 SEHNR, CDR2 FQNEAQ (reference sequence). Unmatched junction bases numbered 4, after V lost 3 bases and J lost 3 bases. In DNA, the CDR3 is TGTGCCAGCAGCTTTTCGGGACAGGTCTACGAGCAGTACTTC. It codes for CASSFSGQVYEQYF.

V usage is TRBV20-1 and J usage is TRBJ2-7; 8 positions agree with TRBD1. Germline CDR1 reads DFQATT; CDR2 reads SNEGSKA (reference sequence). After removal of 1 base from V and 6 bases from J, the junction contained 5 bases not matched to a gene. This CDR3 spans 13 amino acids. DNA of the CDR3: TGCAGTGCTAGAGGTGGCAGGGGGCGCGAGCAGTACTTC. This sequence encodes CSARGGRGREQYF.

The chain is built from TRBV27 and TRBJ1-5; 7 bases line up with TRBD1. V shed 3 bases and J 7 bases; nucleotides not matched to a gene: 3. This CDR3 is 13 amino acids long. Germline V CDR1 and CDR2: MNHEY, SMNVEV (reference sequence). CDR3 in amino acids: CASSLTGKQPQHF. CDR3 DNA sequence: TGTGCCAGCAGTTTGACAGGGAAACAGCCCCAGCATTTT.

This clonotype was observed many times. This chain joins TRBV12-3 or TRBV12-4 and TRBJ2-7, with D tentatively TRBD1 (5 bases). The CDR3 loop spans 12 amino acids. V lost 6 bases to trimming and J lost 6 bases, with 12 bases between them. The CDR3 loop is CASSIGVGEQYF. The CDR3 DNA sequence: TGTGCCAGCAGCATAGGGGTGGGCGAGCAGTACTTC.

This clonotype was observed at least ten times. The rearrangement links TRBV6-6 to TRBJ2-1; 7 bases align to TRBD2. V trimming: 10 bases; J trimming: 4 bases; junction bases outside the gene matches: 1. The CDR3 is made up of 11 amino acids. CDR1 and CDR2 (germline): MNHNY, SVGAGI (reference sequence). DNA for the CDR3: TGTGCCACCGGGAGGTACAATGAGCAGTTCTTC. It is translated as CATGRYNEQFF.

This clonotype occurred many times. The V and J genes are TRBV12-3 or TRBV12-4 and TRBJ1-1, with 7 bases matching TRBD1. Unmatched junction bases numbered 4, after V lost 6 bases and J lost 3 bases. CDR3 length equals 13 residues. In nucleotides, the CDR3 is TGTGCCAGCAGCCTACAGGGGTACACTGAAGCTTTCTTT. Protein sequence: CASSLQGYTEAFF.

This clonotype was observed at least ten times. V is TRBV5-1 and J is TRBJ1-1; TRBD1 is a possible D gene (6 bases). Trimming stripped 4 bases from V and 11 bases from J, with 18 bases between. The CDR3 length is 13 residues. CDR1 and CDR2 (germline): SGHRS, YFSETQ. The CDR3 DNA reads TGCGCCAGCAGCCCCCGAAACAGGGACAACGCTTTCTTT. It specifies CASSPRNRDNAFF. The full variable domain, rest sourced from reference TRBV5-1 and TRBJ1-1, is KAGVTQTPRYLIKTRGQQVTLSCSPISGHRSVSWYQQTPGQGLQFLFEYFSETQRNKGNFPGRFSGRQFSNSRSEMNVSTLELGDSALYLCASSPRNRDNAFFGQGTRLTVV.

This clonotype occurred many times. The chain joins TRBV7-2 to TRBJ2-5, with D possibly matching TRBD1 (5 bases). The ends were cut back, 0 bases at V and 6 bases at J, with 11 bases in the middle. The CDR3 is made up of 14 amino acids. The germline gives CDR1 SGHTA, CDR2 FQGNSA. CDR3 region: CASSLAGPGKTQYF. CDR3 bases: TGTGCCAGCAGCTTAGCAGGGCCAGGGAAGACCCAGTACTTC.

This clonotype was picked up many times. The rearrangement joins TRBV20-1 to TRBJ2-3, with TRBD2 matching over 11 bases. CDR1 and CDR2 (germline): DFQATT, SNEGSKA (reference sequence). J was trimmed by 4 bases and V by 5 bases; bases with no gene match: 8. The CDR3 covers 15 residues. CDR3 residues: CSAPPLAGGADTQYF. CDR3 nucleotide sequence: TGCAGTGCTCCCCCCCTAGCGGGGGGTGCAGATACGCAGTATTTT.

In its sample, this clonotype was seen many times. The chain combines TRBV7-2 with TRBJ2-3, with TRBD2 as a possible D gene (7 bases). From germline, CDR1 is SGHTA and CDR2 FQGNSA. V dropped 1 base and J dropped 1 base, with 15 bases sitting between them. This CDR3 contains 17 residues. The CDR3 reads CASSLGSGGRGTDTQYF. CDR3 bases: TGTGCCAGCAGCTTAGGGTCGGGGGGCCGGGGCACAGATACGCAGTATTTT.

This clonotype has ten or more counts. This chain connects TRBV20-1 to TRBJ2-7; tentative D call: TRBD2 (7 bases). This CDR3 contains 14 residues. V lost 1 base to trimming and J lost 3 bases, with 13 bases between them. Per germline, CDR1 DFQATT and CDR2 SNEGSKA (reference sequence). Here the CDR3 reads CSARGGGADYEQYF. The DNA for the CDR3 is TGCAGTGCTAGAGGAGGGGGGGCCGACTACGAGCAGTACTTC.

This clonotype was seen ten or more times. The rearrangement uses TRBV7-9 and TRBJ1-2, with D uncertain. The CDR3 is 12 amino acids. Germline V gene sequence: CDR1 SEHNR, CDR2 FQNEAQ (reference sequence). V gave up 5 bases and J gave up 7 bases, with 11 bases separating them. Here the CDR3 reads CASSLENVGYTF. CDR3 coding DNA: TGTGCCAGCAGCCTAGAAAACGTTGGCTACACCTTC.

This clonotype was counted ten times or more. The chain recombines TRBV29-1 with TRBJ1-1, with a tentative D call TRBD1 (5 bases). The CDR3 runs 10 residues. Germline CDR1 SQVTM, CDR2 ANQGSEA. Trimming removed 6 bases from V and 5 bases from J, with 7 bases in between. The CDR3 region is CSVGETEAFF. CDR3 DNA: TGCAGCGTGGGGGAAACTGAAGCTTTCTTT. The full variable domain, completed using reference TRBV29-1 and TRBJ1-1, is SAVISQKPSRDICQRGTSLTIQCQVDSQVTMMFWYRQQPGQSLTLIATANQGSEATYESGFVIDKFPISRPNLTFSTLTVSNMSPEDSSIYLCSVGETEAFFGQGTRLTVV.

This clonotype was detected many times. J is TRBJ2-2 and V is TRBV5-4; D is undetermined. The CDR3 has 14 residues. The germline gives CDR1 SGHNT, CDR2 YYREEE (reference sequence). V was clipped by 0 bases and J by 5 bases, with 8 bases between them. Here the CDR3 reads CASSLAPGTGELFF. In DNA form, the CDR3 reads TGTGCCAGCAGCTTGGCCCCTGGGACCGGGGAGCTGTTTTTT.

This clonotype has at least ten counts. J is TRBJ1-5 and V is TRBV6-6; 7 bases line up with TRBD1. CDR1 is MNHNY, CDR2 SVGAGI, per germline (reference sequence). V gave up 5 bases and J gave up 2 bases; unmatched junction bases: 6. The CDR3 covers 15 residues. Here the CDR3 DNA reads TGTGCCAGCAGTAACCGACAGGGTGGCAATCAGCCCCAGCATTTT. Translating gives CASSNRQGGNQPQHF.

The rearrangement uses TRBV7-2 and TRBJ2-7, with 9 bases lining up with TRBD1. V lost 5 bases and J lost 3; bases outside the gene matches: 11. Per germline, CDR1 SGHTA and CDR2 FQGNSA. The CDR3 sequence is 16 residues long. The DNA for the CDR3 is TGTGCCAGCAGCCTAAAACCCCCGGGACAGGGCTACGAGCAGTACTTC. Encoded protein: CASSLKPPGQGYEQYF.